The 6 T cell receptor beta chains presented below share a single source sample, sequenced in a study of T cells in Graves' hyperthyroidism and ophthalmopathy. RNA transcripts gave rise to amplified TCR beta CDR3 regions. TCR CDR3 regions were first amplified by RT-PCR with HTBI primers. A single record per CDR3 protein comes from TCRdb applying MiXCR to the multiplex PCR reads. Among more than 500,000 distinct CDR3 sequences listed, approximately 16% were seen once. Sequenced material: blood. All receptors come from a woman aged 25-40 years with Graves' ophthalmopathy.

Ten or more counts support this clonotype. The V gene is TRBV10-1, the J gene TRBJ1-1; unclear D gene. The CDR3 is made up of 17 amino acids. Trimming left V 0 bases short and J 1 base short, with 15 bases between. Germline assignment: CDR1 WNHNN and CDR2 SYGVQD (reference sequence). The CDR3 DNA is TGCGCCAGCAGTGAGTCGAAGTGGGAAGGGCGGAACACTGAAGCTTTCTTT. This translates into CASSESKWEGRNTEAFF.

This clonotype was picked up many times. J is TRBJ2-7 and V is TRBV18; D is ambiguous. Per the germline V gene, CDR1 is KGHSH and CDR2 is LQKENI. This CDR3 contains 14 residues. Trimming stripped 2 bases from V and 3 bases from J, with 11 bases between. The CDR3 DNA reads as TGTGCCAGCTCACCAAGGGCGCCTGGCTACGAGCAGTACTTC. This codes for CASSPRAPGYEQYF.

This clonotype was recorded many times. The CDR3: CSASNWQARTDTQYF. The CDR3 DNA reads TGCAGTGCTAGTAACTGGCAGGCGCGCACAGATACGCAGTATTTT. V usage is TRBV20-1 and J usage is TRBJ2-3; D is ambiguous. CDR1 is DFQATT, CDR2 SNEGSKA, per germline (reference sequence). V was clipped by 3 bases and J by 1 base, with 14 bases between them. There are 15 residues in the CDR3.

This clonotype was picked up a small number of times. The rearrangement uses TRBV24-1 and TRBJ2-5; TRBD2 matches 10 bases. The CDR3 runs to 18 residues. After removal of 6 bases from V and 1 base from J, the junction contained 13 bases not matched to a gene. The germline CDR1 and CDR2 sequences are KGHDR and SFDVKD. CDR3 amino acids: CATSQKLKTSGLQETQYF. The DNA of the CDR3 is TGTGCCACCAGTCAGAAACTAAAGACTAGCGGGCTCCAAGAGACCCAGTACTTC.

There are many counts of this clonotype. This sequence joins TRBV11-2 and TRBJ2-5, with D possibly matching TRBD2 (6 bases). Germline CDR1 is SGHAT and CDR2 is FQNNGV. The CDR3 runs 15 residues. V lost 1 base, J lost 7 bases, and 16 bases lay in between. The CDR3 DNA is TGTGCCAGCAGCTTAGCTCCCAGGAGGGTCGTGACCCAGTACTTC. Protein sequence: CASSLAPRRVVTQYF.

This clonotype has a count of ten or more. The rearrangement joins TRBV5-8 to TRBJ2-3, with TRBD1 matching over 8 bases. The germline gives CDR1 SGHTS, CDR2 YDEGEE. J was trimmed by 2 bases and V by 4 bases; bases with no gene match: 6. The CDR3 extends over 15 amino acids. The CDR3 reads CASSPSTGDTDTQYF. CDR3 DNA sequence: TGTGCCAGCAGCCCGTCGACAGGGGACACAGATACGCAGTATTTT.